This TCR beta chain derives from a study of T cells after yellow fever vaccination. Study outcomes and limitations: Post-booster samples contained most primary-vaccination clones (more than 95% CD4, about 90% CD8). It was the secondary response that reached its peak faster, day 5 versus 15, but it was weaker.

The CDR3 sequence is 12 residues long. Trimming left V 5 bases short and J 9 bases short, with 12 bases between. Germline CDR1 reads SGHTA; CDR2 reads FQGNSA. This clonotype was counted at least ten times. Its antigen is as yet unknown. Generation of TCR cDNA used 5'RACE template switching (which added a universal primer site and UMIs). TCRdb re-called the 5' RACE reads through MiXCR, storing one row per CDR3 protein. The sample contains more than 300,000 distinct CDR3 sequences, over 8.5% of which appear only once. The chain couples TRBV7-2 to TRBJ2-3; D is possibly TRBD1 (6 bases). This receptor was identified in a man aged 18 to 29 who received the YFV17D yellow fever vaccine. The material sequenced was CD4+ T cells sorted from PBMCs, taken 45 days after the yellow fever booster vaccination. The CDR3 nucleotides read TGTGCCAGCAGCCAGGGGAAGCGGACGCAGTATTTT. This encodes CASSQGKRTQYF.